One and the same sample provided the 32 T cell receptor beta chains below, sequenced in a study of cytomegalovirus exposure and HLA in healthy donors. The PCR had 60 Vbeta and 13 Jbeta primers. Only in-frame clones appear in the TCRdb table, and some are missing; sequencing was by immunoSEQ multiplex PCR. The sample lists 120,000 or so clones; roughly four fifths were seen once. Material for sequencing was PBMCs. The receptors here all came from a man aged 50-60 years in good health and CMV-seropositive.

Concerning this clone itself: This sample includes further DNA sequences coding for the same CDR3. This chain joins TRBV6-5 and TRBJ1-2, with 8 bases identical to TRBD1. Per the germline V gene, CDR1 is MNHEY and CDR2 is SVGAGI. J lost 5 bases, V lost 4 bases, and 3 bases had no gene match. This CDR3 is 13 amino acids long. Here the CDR3 reads CASSSGQGYGYTF. CDR3 bases: TGTGCCAGCAGTTCCGGACAGGGTTATGGCTACACCTTC.

The chain combines TRBV5-4 with TRBJ1-1; 7 nucleotides align to TRBD1. This CDR3 has 13 residues. Germline CDR1 SGHNT, CDR2 YYREEE (reference sequence). V lost 5 bases, J lost 3 bases, and 4 bases stayed unmatched. The CDR3 region has the DNA TGTGCCAGCAGTCGGGACAGACACACTGAAGCTTTCTTT. Its translation is CASSRDRHTEAFF.

The J gene is TRBJ2-2, the V gene TRBV19; D is possibly TRBD1 (5 bases). CDR1 and CDR2 from the germline V gene are LNHDA and SQIVND (reference sequence). The germline V and J ends were trimmed by 0 bases and 0 bases, with 14 bases remaining between them. The CDR3 spans 18 residues. The CDR3 nucleotides are TGTGCCAGTAGTATAGATTTGGTAGCAGGGTCGAACACCGGGGAGCTGTTTTTT. It encodes CASSIDLVAGSNTGELFF.

This sequence joins TRBV6-5 and TRBJ1-5; D is perhaps TRBD1 (5 bases). Germline CDR1 is MNHEY and CDR2 is SVGAGI. V was trimmed by 0 bases and J by 6 bases, leaving 12 bases between them. The CDR3 runs 15 residues. CDR3 amino acids: CASSYSGDGGQPQHF. In nucleotides, the CDR3 is TGTGCCAGCAGTTACTCAGGGGACGGGGGTCAGCCCCAGCATTTT.

J is TRBJ1-2 and V is TRBV27; 7 bases fit TRBD1. This CDR3 is built from 14 residues. Germline assignment: CDR1 MNHEY and CDR2 SMNVEV (reference sequence). The trim removed 2 bases at V and 7 bases at J, leaving 7 bases unmatched. This CDR3 reads CASSLARTGFGYTF. The CDR3 DNA reads TGTGCCAGCAGTTTAGCGAGGACAGGCTTTGGCTACACCTTC.

The rearrangement links TRBV12-5 to TRBJ1-2; D may be TRBD1 (6 bases). The germline V and J ends were trimmed by 3 bases and 1 base, with 12 bases remaining between them. The germline gives CDR1 LGHNT, CDR2 FRNRAP. The CDR3 has 15 residues. CDR3 amino acids: CASGFPQQGNYGYTF. In nucleotides, the CDR3 is TGTGCTAGTGGTTTCCCCCAACAGGGTAACTATGGCTACACCTTC.

The rearrangement uses TRBV4-2 and TRBJ2-3, with 10 positions matching TRBD2. Trimming cost V 0 bases and J 5 bases; bases outside gene matches: 8. Germline V gene sequence: CDR1 LGHNA, CDR2 YNFKEQ. The CDR3 runs 17 residues. The CDR3 coding sequence is TGTGCCAGCAGCCAAGATAGGGTAGCGGGAGGCATAGATACGCAGTATTTT. Residues: CASSQDRVAGGIDTQYF.

The V gene is TRBV28, the J gene TRBJ1-5; D gene ambiguous. This CDR3 region has 12 residues. Germline CDR1 MDHEN, CDR2 SYDVKM. V dropped 11 bases and J dropped 0 bases, with 8 bases sitting between them. CDR3 loop: CAGGVSNQPQHF. Here the CDR3 DNA reads TGTGCCGGCGGTGTTAGCAATCAGCCCCAGCATTTT.

V is TRBV5-1 and J is TRBJ2-5, with D possibly being TRBD2 (5 bases). The CDR3 has 15 residues. Germline loops: CDR1 SGHRS, CDR2 YFSETQ. Trimming cost V 6 bases and J 1 base, with 16 bases left between them. The CDR3 is CASTPPTGVQETQYF. DNA for the CDR3: TGCGCCAGCACCCCGCCGACCGGGGTCCAAGAGACCCAGTACTTC.

The V gene is TRBV2, the J gene TRBJ2-7; D is unresolved. Trimming took 0 bases from V and 8 from J, leaving 14 bases between them. Germline assignment: CDR1 SNHLY and CDR2 FYNNEI. The CDR3 is 14 amino acids. CDR3 in DNA: TGTGCCAGCAGTGAAGCGCTAAGAGGAAGGAAGCAGTACTTC. As protein: CASSEALRGRKQYF.

The chain uses TRBV5-4 and TRBJ1-1; D gene ambiguous. The CDR3 sequence is 16 residues long. V shed 4 bases and J shed 6 bases, with 22 bases lying between them. From germline, CDR1 is SGHNT and CDR2 YYREEE (reference sequence). The CDR3 region has the DNA TGTGCCAGCAGCCCTAGGAGTCTGAGCCCGGGGTCTGAAGCTTTCTTT. The encoded protein is CASSPRSLSPGSEAFF.

V is TRBV6-1 and J is TRBJ2-1; the D gene is possibly TRBD1 (7 bases). The CDR3 runs 14 residues. In germline, CDR1 is MNHNS, CDR2 SASEGT. V was trimmed by 3 bases and J by 7 bases, leaving 13 bases between them. CDR3 sequence reads: CASSERAGGNEQFF. CDR3 DNA sequence: TGTGCCAGCAGTGAGCGCGCAGGGGGGAATGAGCAGTTCTTC.

The genes are TRBV18 and TRBJ1-1; D might be TRBD1 (6 bases). The CDR3 runs to 12 residues. Per the germline V gene, CDR1 is KGHSH and CDR2 is LQKENI. Trimming took off 6 bases at V and 6 bases at J, with 11 bases between the two ends. CDR3 amino acids: CASSPDRPEAFF. Written as DNA, the CDR3 is TGTGCCAGCTCCCCCGACAGGCCTGAAGCTTTCTTT.

This clone was seen a few times. The chain has TRBV28 and TRBJ2-2; 7 bases align to TRBD1. The junction had 6 bases not matched to a gene; V was cut back by 3 bases and J by 2 bases. In germline, CDR1 is MDHEN, CDR2 SYDVKM. CDR3 size: 16 residues. DNA of the CDR3: TGTGCCAGCAGTTTCAGAGGGGGCCCTAACACCGGGGAGCTGTTTTTT. It specifies CASSFRGGPNTGELFF.

The J gene is TRBJ2-2, the V gene TRBV6-5; TRBD1 agrees at 7 bases. CDR1 MNHEY and CDR2 SVGAGI come from the germline V gene. V was pared by 5 bases and J by 8 bases, with 11 bases of the junction left unmatched. The length of the CDR3 is 15 residues. CDR3 DNA: TGTGCCAGCAGTGCATCGGCAGGGGGTAGGGGGGAGCTGTTTTTT. Amino acid sequence: CASSASAGGRGELFF.

The rearrangement links TRBV6-5 to TRBJ2-1; no clear D gene. Germline values: CDR1 MNHEY, CDR2 SVGAGI. Between the trimmed V and J ends, which lost 0 bases and 5 bases, there was a span of 5 bases. This CDR3 comprises 13 residues. The CDR3 sequence: CASSYSSDNEQFF. The CDR3, as DNA: TGTGCCAGCAGTTACTCTTCCGACAATGAGCAGTTCTTC.

V gene TRBV15 combines with J gene TRBJ1-5, with D uncertain. Deletions cut 1 base from V and 6 bases from J, with 16 bases between. This CDR3 spans 16 amino acids. Germline lookup yields CDR1 LNHNV and CDR2 YYDKDF (reference sequence). CDR3 sequence (DNA): TGTGCCACCAGCAGAGCCCTCCGGGGTGTGAGTCAGCCCCAGCATTTT. As protein: CATSRALRGVSQPQHF.

The rearrangement uses TRBV19 and TRBJ2-1; D possibly corresponds to TRBD1 (5 bases). The CDR3 has 12 amino acids. The germline gives CDR1 LNHDA, CDR2 SQIVND (reference sequence). V was cut by 4 bases and J by 5 bases, with 6 bases left in between. This chain's CDR3 is CASSRQNNEQFF. The CDR3 DNA reads TGTGCCAGTAGTAGACAGAACAATGAGCAGTTCTTC.

The rearrangement links TRBV7-6 to TRBJ2-1; 8 bases line up with TRBD2. CDR3 length: 17 amino acids. Germline V gene data show CDR1 as SGHVS and CDR2 as FNYEAQ. V lost 5 bases and J lost 0; bases outside the gene matches: 9. The CDR3 nucleotides are TGTGCCAGCAGCGAATCCGCCGGGACTAGCTCCTACAATGAGCAGTTCTTC. The encoded protein is CASSESAGTSSYNEQFF.

The chain combines TRBV7-9 with TRBJ1-2, with D perhaps TRBD1 (5 bases). CDR1 is SEHNR and CDR2 is FQNEAQ in the germline V gene (reference sequence). The ends were cut back, 6 bases at V and 2 bases at J, with 16 bases in the middle. This CDR3 contains 15 residues. Here the CDR3 reads CASSPTDWGNYGYTF. The CDR3 DNA reads TGTGCCAGCAGTCCGACCGACTGGGGCAACTATGGCTACACCTTC. Using reference TRBV7-9 and TRBJ1-2 for the parts outside the CDR3, the full variable domain is DTGVSQNPRHKITKRGQNVTFRCDPISEHNRLYWYRQTLGQGPEFLTYFQNEAQLEKSRLLSDRFSAERPKGSFSTLEIQRTEQGDSAMYLCASSPTDWGNYGYTFGSGTRLTVV.

The chain links TRBV18 to TRBJ1-1, with D unresolved. Trimming left V 4 bases short and J 5 bases short, with 14 bases between. The CDR3 totals 14 residues. The V gene's germline CDR1 is KGHSH and CDR2 LQKENI. CDR3 protein: CASSQEQLRTEAFF. For the CDR3, the DNA is TGTGCCAGCTCACAAGAACAGTTGAGAACTGAAGCTTTCTTT.

CDR3 nucleotide sequence: TGTGCCAGCTCACCAGAGTCGTACTCTGGAAACACCATATATTTT. Translating gives CASSPESYSGNTIYF. The J gene is TRBJ1-3, the V gene TRBV18; no clear D. CDR1 and CDR2 from the germline V gene are KGHSH and LQKENI. V gave up 2 bases and J gave up 0 bases, with 8 bases separating them. The CDR3 spans 15 residues.

The chain uses TRBV18 and TRBJ2-1; 7 nucleotides agree with TRBD1. CDR3 length: 16 residues. Germline lookup yields CDR1 KGHSH and CDR2 LQKENI. V gave up 1 base and J gave up 1 base; unmatched junction bases: 4. This CDR3 reads CASSPLGTASYNEQFF. CDR3 DNA sequence: TGTGCCAGCTCACCACTCGGGACAGCTTCCTACAATGAGCAGTTCTTC.

V gene TRBV4-3 combines with J gene TRBJ2-3, with TRBD2 identical over 12 bases. Germline trimming cut 3 bases from V and 3 bases from J; bases unmatched to any gene: 4. The germline gives CDR1 LGHNA, CDR2 YSLEER. The CDR3 is 16 residues long. This CDR3 is CASSHSTSGGTDTQYF. CDR3 coding DNA: TGCGCCAGCAGCCATTCAACTAGCGGGGGGACAGATACGCAGTATTTT.

The chain recombines TRBV29-1 with TRBJ1-1, with no clear D. Trimming took 0 bases from V and 1 from J, leaving 12 bases between them. The germline V gene has CDR1 SQVTM and CDR2 ANQGSEA. The CDR3 is made up of 15 amino acids. CDR3 sequence: CSVEDSFRENTEAFF. CDR3 bases: TGCAGCGTTGAAGATAGTTTCCGGGAGAACACTGAAGCTTTCTTT.

The CDR3 nucleotides read TGTGCCAGTTACTCGGGACTCTACAATGAGCAGTTCTTC. It specifies CASYSGLYNEQFF. The V gene is TRBV28, the J gene TRBJ2-1; D perhaps matches TRBD2 (6 bases). CDR3 length: 13 residues. The germline V gene encodes CDR1 MDHEN and CDR2 SYDVKM. V lost 9 bases and J lost 3, with 12 bases in between.

The V call is TRBV5-4, the J call TRBJ2-7; D not certain. Trimming pared 4 bases from V and 2 bases from J, leaving 10 bases between. CDR3 length equals 13 residues. Germline V gene data show CDR1 as SGHNT and CDR2 as YYREEE (reference sequence). CDR3 bases: TGTGCCAGCAGCCTGGAGCAAACCTACGAGCAGTACTTC. Its protein product is CASSLEQTYEQYF.

In this sample, this clone turned up a few times. The chain recombines TRBV5-5 with TRBJ2-1, with D possibly being TRBD2 (6 bases). The CDR3 loop spans 14 amino acids. V was shortened by 4 bases and J by 3 bases, with 11 bases between the two germline ends. Germline V gene sequence: CDR1 SGHKS, CDR2 YYEKEE (reference sequence). CDR3 sequence: CASSLREYYNEQFF. The CDR3 bases are TGTGCCAGCAGCCTACGGGAGTACTACAATGAGCAGTTCTTC.

This clone has more than one count but fewer than ten. V gene TRBV2 combines with J gene TRBJ2-1, with a tentative D call TRBD2 (5 bases). Per germline, CDR1 SNHLY and CDR2 FYNNEI. There are 15 residues in the CDR3. Trimming cost V 6 bases and J 8 bases, with 20 bases left between them. The CDR3 DNA is TGTGCCAGCAGAGCTAGTCTACTAGGATGGGATGAGCAGTTCTTC. Protein: CASRASLLGWDEQFF.

The rearrangement joins TRBV27 to TRBJ1-5; D is unclear. The V end was cut by 4 bases, the J end by 6 bases, with 10 bases between. This CDR3 is built from 13 residues. The V gene's germline CDR1 is MNHEY and CDR2 SMNVEV (reference sequence). The CDR3 protein is CASSSGSGQPQHF. The CDR3 bases are TGTGCCAGCAGTTCTGGATCGGGTCAGCCCCAGCATTTT.

The J gene is TRBJ2-5, the V gene TRBV5-1, with TRBD2 as a possible D gene (5 bases). The CDR3 is 13 amino acids. V was trimmed by 2 bases and J by 3 bases, leaving 8 bases between them. Germline assignment: CDR1 SGHRS and CDR2 YFSETQ. The CDR3 DNA reads as TGCGCCAGCAGCTTCAGCGGAGAAGAGACCCAGTACTTC. Translating it yields CASSFSGEETQYF.

The gene calls are TRBV4-1 and TRBJ1-5; D is ambiguous. In germline, CDR1 is MGHRA, CDR2 YSYEKL. The CDR3 sequence is 13 residues long. V was clipped by 4 bases and J by 5 bases, with 9 bases between them. The CDR3 coding sequence is TGCGCCAGCAGCCCCTATGAGGATCAGCCCCAGCATTTT. It is translated as CASSPYEDQPQHF.